A selection of T cell receptor beta chains follows, all from one sample in a study of shared clonotypes between healthy human individuals. The data were produced by immunoSEQ multiplex PCR, yet TCRdb's version contains in-frame clones alone and is incomplete. The sample has more than 550,000 clones; roughly nine tenths are singletons. The sequencing input was naive CD8+ T cells sorted from blood. The receptor set was obtained from a man between 25 and 39 years old in good health. Both conserved end residues are part of each CDR3. D genes are given only for firm matches. Only part of the rows carry a size: once, few, many, or a class if the clone is expanded.

13,TRBJ1-5,once,NA,TRBV9,CASSLTGGQPQHF,TGTGCCAGCAGCCTGACGGGGGGTCAGCCCCAGCATTTT
14,TRBJ1-1,once,NA,TRBV5-1,CASSLALGNTEAFF,TGCGCCAGCAGCTTGGCCCTGGGGAACACTGAAGCTTTCTTT
14,TRBJ2-7,NA,NA,TRBV7-9,CASSLSGRSGEQYF,TGTGCCAGCAGCTTATCTGGACGCTCGGGGGAGCAGTACTTC
12,TRBJ2-5,NA,TRBD1,TRBV14,CASSDRGETQYF,TGTGCCAGCAGTGACAGGGGGGAGACCCAGTACTTC
11,TRBJ2-7,NA,NA,TRBV6-1,CASRDLYEQYF,TGTGCCAGCAGGGACCTATACGAGCAGTACTTC
15,TRBJ2-1,NA,TRBD2,TRBV27,CASSLGSSGSNEQFF,TGTGCCAGCAGTTTGGGCTCTAGCGGGAGCAATGAGCAGTTCTTC
16,TRBJ2-1,NA,NA,TRBV18,CASSPFETSFFNEQFF,TGTGCCAGCTCACCATTCGAGACTAGTTTTTTCAATGAGCAGTTCTTC
13,TRBJ1-1,NA,TRBD1,TRBV19,CASSRQGLSEAFF,TGTGCCAGTAGTCGACAGGGTTTGTCTGAAGCTTTCTTT
18,TRBJ1-3,NA,TRBD1,TRBV5-4,CASRAGTGRPDSGNTIYF,TGTGCCAGCAGGGCCGGGACAGGGAGGCCCGACTCTGGAAACACCATATATTTT
19,TRBJ2-1,once,TRBD2,TRBV29-1,CSVGSLGGIAGAGNNEQFF,TGCAGCGTTGGGAGCCTGGGGGGAATAGCGGGAGCTGGGAATAATGAGCAGTTCTTC
16,TRBJ2-1,NA,TRBD2,TRBV10-3,CAISDQAGGPDNEQFF,TGTGCCATCAGTGACCAAGCGGGAGGGCCCGACAATGAGCAGTTCTTC
14,TRBJ2-1,NA,NA,TRBV5-4,CASSNAPGPDAQFF,TGTGCCAGCAGCAACGCCCCGGGCCCCGATGCCCAGTTCTTC
13,TRBJ2-7,NA,NA,TRBV30,CACTTHDSYEQYF,TGTGCCTGTACCACCCACGACTCCTACGAGCAGTACTTC
14,TRBJ1-2,NA,TRBD1,TRBV27,CASSVSTGGNGYTF,TGTGCCAGCAGTGTCTCGACAGGGGGGAATGGCTACACCTTC
14,TRBJ2-1,NA,TRBD2,TRBV28,CASKLAGTGGEQFF,TGTGCCAGCAAACTAGCGGGAACAGGGGGTGAGCAGTTCTTC
14,TRBJ1-5,NA,TRBD1,TRBV27,CASRSLTGIQPQHF,TGTGCCAGCAGATCCTTGACAGGGATCCAGCCCCAGCATTTT
15,TRBJ2-7,once,TRBD2,TRBV10-3,CAISASGTSVYEQYF,TGTGCCATCAGTGCCTCCGGGACTAGCGTATACGAGCAGTACTTC
13,TRBJ2-7,NA,NA,TRBV14,CASSQDFNNEQYF,TGTGCCAGCAGCCAAGATTTTAACAACGAGCAGTACTTC
14,TRBJ2-7,NA,TRBD1,TRBV7-2,CASSLQGTDYEQYF,TGTGCCAGCAGCCTACAGGGGACCGATTACGAGCAGTACTTC
14,TRBJ1-1,NA,NA,TRBV9,CASSQKSGGTEAFF,TGTGCCAGCAGCCAGAAGAGCGGTGGCACTGAAGCTTTCTTT
13,TRBJ1-1,NA,NA,TRBV11-2,CASSLTGNTEAFF,TGTGCCAGCAGCTTAACGGGGAACACTGAAGCTTTCTTT
15,TRBJ2-5,NA,NA,TRBV4-1,CASSQVDRLGETQYF,TGCGCCAGCAGCCAAGTAGACAGATTAGGAGAGACCCAGTACTTC
13,TRBJ2-7,NA,NA,TRBV19,CASSMGRAYEQYF,TGTGCCAGTAGTATGGGCAGGGCCTACGAGCAGTACTTC
17,TRBJ2-3,NA,TRBD2,TRBV14,CASSQELAAGVADTQYF,TGTGCCAGCAGCCAAGAACTCGCAGCGGGAGTCGCAGATACGCAGTATTTT
15,TRBJ1-1,NA,NA,TRBV7-6,CASSLGGQVNTEAFF,TGTGCCAGCAGCTTAGGTGGACAAGTGAACACTGAAGCTTTCTTT
15,TRBJ2-1,NA,NA,TRBV2,CASRGVRELYNEQFF,TGTGCCAGCAGGGGGGTACGGGAGTTGTACAATGAGCAGTTCTTC
14,TRBJ2-5,NA,TRBD2,TRBV4-3,CASSHSGSGETQYF,TGCGCCAGCAGCCATAGCGGGAGTGGGGAGACCCAGTACTTC
14,TRBJ2-7,NA,NA,TRBV5-5,CASGPPSGSYEQYF,TGTGCCAGCGGTCCTCCGAGCGGCTCCTACGAGCAGTACTTC
14,TRBJ1-2,NA,TRBD1,TRBV6-1,CASCEGQGAYGYTF,TGTGCCAGCTGTGAGGGACAGGGGGCATATGGCTACACCTTC
15,TRBJ2-5,NA,NA,TRBV5-1,CASSLASSFAETQYF,TGCGCCAGCAGCTTGGCGAGCAGTTTCGCAGAGACCCAGTACTTC
14,TRBJ1-5,NA,TRBD1,TRBV19,CASSDRGGNQPQHF,TGTGCCAGTAGTGACAGGGGTGGGAATCAGCCCCAGCATTTT
16,TRBJ2-1,NA,TRBD2,TRBV11-2,CASSSLTSGYNNEQFF,TGTGCCAGCAGCTCCTTGACTAGCGGATATAACAATGAGCAGTTCTTC
17,TRBJ2-1,NA,NA,TRBV10-3,CAIRAGVGGARDNEQFF,TGTGCCATCAGGGCCGGGGTCGGGGGCGCGAGGGACAATGAGCAGTTCTTC
15,TRBJ2-1,NA,TRBD2,TRBV6-4,CASKRDYHSGDEQFF,TGTGCCAGCAAGAGGGACTACCACTCGGGCGATGAGCAGTTCTTC
13,TRBJ2-2,NA,NA,TRBV27,CASRKTGTGELFF,TGTGCCAGCAGAAAAACAGGGACCGGGGAGCTGTTTTTT
14,TRBJ2-7,NA,TRBD1,TRBV27,CASSLSRTGYEQYF,TGTGCCAGCAGTTTATCTAGGACAGGGTACGAGCAGTACTTC
14,TRBJ2-7,NA,NA,TRBV9,CASSVGSTTNEQYF,TGTGCCAGCAGCGTAGGGTCGACTACTAACGAGCAGTACTTC